This T cell receptor beta chain was obtained from a study of blood T cell repertoires in COVID-19. Study-level information: COVID-19 samples, acute and convalescent, were from the United States, Italy and Spain. Sources were T cells, B-cell-depleted T cells, or PBMCs; the material itself was cDNA or gDNA.

Study processing details: Estimation of nucleated cell counts relied on the amplification of reference gene primers. Some clones are missing from TCRdb's copy, which holds only in-frame ones; the method was immunoSEQ multiplex PCR. V and J calls and clone size are copied from that table; D and trimming were computed from the DNA. The table lists a few hundred thousand clones, approximately 77% of them singletons. Trimming left V 5 bases short and J 7 bases short, with 14 bases between. In germline, CDR1 is SEHNR, CDR2 FQNEAQ (reference sequence). CDR3 length: 14 residues. In this sample, this clone turned up a few times.

The sample consisted of peripheral blood. J is TRBJ1-4 and V is TRBV7-9; the D gene is possibly TRBD1 (6 bases). The receptor's source is a woman between 18 and 29 years old with acute or convalescent COVID-19. CDR3 loop: CASSLRGGGEKLFF. The CDR3 DNA sequence: TGTGCCAGCAGCCTCAGGGGAGGGGGTGAAAAACTGTTTTTT.